These T cell receptor beta chains were read from a single sample in a study of blood T cell repertoires in COVID-19. The data were produced by immunoSEQ multiplex PCR, yet TCRdb's version contains in-frame clones alone and is incomplete. The sample lists 130,000 to 150,000 clones, approximately 89% occurring once. Sequencing was performed on peripheral blood. The receptors derive from a woman aged 50 to 60 with acute or convalescent COVID-19. Both conserved end residues are part of each CDR3. The D gene is left open where the match is weak. Clone size is stated in some rows and not others, as once, few, many or a class when expanded.

>TRBJ2-7|TRBV5-1|-|-
CASSAFSGSSYEQYF
TGCGCCAGCAGCGCTTTCTCCGGGAGCTCCTACGAGCAGTACTTC
>TRBJ1-1|TRBV19|-|-
CASTSLGEGNTEAFF
TGTGCCAGTACATCTCTGGGGGAGGGGAACACTGAAGCTTTCTTT
>TRBJ2-1|TRBV3-1/TRBV3-2|-|-
CASSHPQTSYNEQFF
TGTGCCAGCAGCCACCCCCAGACTAGCTACAATGAGCAGTTCTTC
>TRBJ1-5|TRBV2|-|TRBD1
CASSGSRDRYQPQHF
TGTGCCAGCAGTGGGTCCCGGGACAGATATCAGCCCCAGCATTTT
>TRBJ2-1|TRBV7-9|-|-
CASSLASVSSSYNEQFF
TGTGCCAGCAGCTTAGCTAGCGTCTCGAGCTCCTACAATGAGCAGTTCTTC
>TRBJ2-2|TRBV2|-|-
CASRGDDGELFF
TGTGCCAGCAGAGGGGATGACGGGGAGCTGTTTTTT
>TRBJ2-2|TRBV12-3/TRBV12-4|-|-
CASIPSTGELFF
TGTGCCAGCATTCCCTCCACCGGGGAGCTGTTTTTT
>TRBJ2-3|TRBV5-1|-|-
CASAGWQGSTDTQYF
TGCGCCAGCGCGGGGTGGCAGGGTAGCACAGATACGCAGTATTTT
>TRBJ1-1|TRBV4-2|-|TRBD1
CASSQAGQRNTEAFF
TGTGCCAGCAGCCAAGCGGGACAGCGAAACACTGAAGCTTTCTTT
>TRBJ1-1|TRBV9|-|-
CASSDSPMNTEAFF
TGTGCCAGCAGCGACAGTCCAATGAACACTGAAGCTTTCTTT
>TRBJ1-3|TRBV28|-|-
CASTPPGSPSGNTIYF
TGTGCCAGCACCCCCCCGGGGTCCCCCTCTGGAAACACCATATATTTT
>TRBJ2-3|TRBV5-4|-|TRBD2
CASSPRGDLTDTQYF
TGTGCCAGCAGCCCTCGGGGGGACCTCACAGATACGCAGTATTTT
>TRBJ1-5|TRBV5-1|-|TRBD1
CASSLSGQGGQPQHF
TGCGCCAGCAGCTTGTCCGGACAGGGAGGTCAGCCCCAGCATTTT
>TRBJ2-1|TRBV10-2|-|TRBD2
CATTVRRDYANEQFF
TGCGCCACCACTGTTCGTAGGGACTACGCCAATGAGCAGTTCTTC
>TRBJ1-2|TRBV2|-|TRBD1
CASNSGGALDGYTF
TGTGCCAGCAATTCAGGGGGCGCGTTGGATGGCTACACCTTC
>TRBJ1-5|TRBV2|-|-
CASSEAVGVPQHF
TGTGCCAGCAGTGAAGCTGTGGGAGTACCCCAGCATTTT
>TRBJ1-4|TRBV3-1/TRBV3-2|-|-
CASSQMGTTGYEKLFF
TGTGCCAGCAGCCAAATGGGGACTACGGGGTATGAAAAACTGTTTTTT
>TRBJ1-1|TRBV12-3/TRBV12-4|-|-
CASRWGDGTEAFF
TGTGCCAGCCGATGGGGGGATGGCACTGAAGCTTTCTTT
>TRBJ2-7|TRBV5-4|-|-
CASSFPDRGGANYEQYF
TGTGCCAGCAGCTTTCCGGATCGGGGCGGGGCTAACTACGAGCAGTACTTC
>TRBJ1-5|TRBV18|-|TRBD1
CASSPGGTASNQPQHF
TGTGCCAGCTCACCAGGTGGGACAGCGAGCAATCAGCCCCAGCATTTT
>TRBJ2-5|TRBV18|-|TRBD2
CASSRGSGNQETQYF
TGTGCCAGCTCACGGGGTAGCGGGAACCAAGAGACCCAGTACTTC
>TRBJ2-7|TRBV19|-|-
CASSNSGYYEQYF
TGTGCCAGTAGTAACAGCGGATACTACGAGCAGTACTTC
>TRBJ2-4|TRBV9|-|TRBD1
CASSLTGLALLGKNIQYF
TGTGCCAGCAGCTTGACAGGGCTAGCTCTTCTGGGCAAAAACATTCAGTACTTC
>TRBJ1-5|TRBV18|few|-
CASSAPGTSRNQPQHF
TGTGCCAGCTCAGCTCCCGGGACAAGTCGCAATCAGCCCCAGCATTTT
>TRBJ1-2|TRBV7-8|-|-
CASSLARRGSFYGYTF
TGTGCCAGCAGCTTAGCGAGGAGGGGCAGTTTCTATGGCTACACCTTC
>TRBJ2-7|TRBV6-5|-|TRBD1
CASSETGESYEQYF
TGTGCCAGCTCGGAGACAGGGGAATCCTACGAGCAGTACTTC